The T cell receptor beta chain under discussion was sequenced for a study of beta chain features in type 1 diabetes. Turning to the study itself: Patients looked much like healthy donors when it came to age, gender and cell yields.

Isolated RNA was reverse transcribed in full, so expressed TCRB transcripts were sequenced. Profiling relied on immunoSEQ multiplex PCR, and the TCRdb table lists in-frame clones only, not all of them. The sample yields 150,000 to 170,000 clones, 8.1% seen once. The specimen sequenced was central memory CD4+ T cells from blood. The TCR sequence derives from a man in his late teens or twenties in good health.

CDR3 sequence (DNA): TGTGCCAGCAGCTTAGTGGCGGGAGGGTCCTACGAGCAGTACTTC. It translates to CASSLVAGGSYEQYF. J is TRBJ2-7 and V is TRBV7-2, with 9 bases matching TRBD2. Germline loops: CDR1 SGHTA, CDR2 FQGNSA. J was trimmed by 1 base and V by 1 base; bases with no gene match: 2. CDR3 length: 15 amino acids.